The 15 T cell receptor beta chains presented below share a single source sample, sequenced in a study of identical twins' blood T cells. MiXCR was run by TCRdb on the 5' RACE reads, yielding one entry per CDR3 protein. Of hundreds of thousands of distinct CDR3 sequences in the sample, about 28% were seen once. Sequencing input: PBMCs. All receptors derive from a woman aged 18-49 years in good health.

This clonotype was seen ten or more times. CDR3 residues: CSVGGVNTEAFF. In nucleotides, the CDR3 is TGCAGCGTCGGAGGGGTGAACACTGAAGCTTTCTTT. The chain uses TRBV29-1 and TRBJ1-1; TRBD1 might be the D (5 bases). This CDR3 is 12 amino acids long. Germline V gene data show CDR1 as SQVTM and CDR2 as ANQGSEA. Deletions cut 6 bases from V and 0 bases from J, with 8 bases between.

The chain recombines TRBV20-1 with TRBJ1-1; 7 positions match TRBD1. This CDR3 is 13 amino acids long. The V and J ends lost 3 bases and 2 bases, in that order; junction bases with no gene match: 3. Looked up from germline, CDR1 is DFQATT and CDR2 is SNEGSKA (reference sequence). CDR3 sequence (DNA): TGCAGTGCTAGGGGGGACAGTAACACTGAAGCTTTCTTT. Protein sequence: CSARGDSNTEAFF.

This chain joins TRBV19 and TRBJ2-1; the match to TRBD2 covers 7 bases. Germline CDR1 LNHDA, CDR2 SQIVND (reference sequence). V dropped 6 bases and J dropped 2; count of bases not matched to a gene: 7. The CDR3 has 15 amino acids. CDR3 protein: CASRPLAAAYNEQFF. As DNA, the CDR3 is TGTGCCAGTAGACCGCTAGCGGCCGCCTACAATGAGCAGTTCTTC.

There are many counts of this clonotype. This chain uses TRBV29-1 with TRBJ2-2, with D hard to call. V lost 3 bases to trimming and J lost 5 bases, with 10 bases between them. CDR3 length equals 13 residues. CDR1 is SQVTM, CDR2 ANQGSEA, per germline. The CDR3 region is CSVDLGRTGELFF. The CDR3 region has the DNA TGCAGCGTTGATCTAGGACGGACCGGGGAGCTGTTTTTT.

The gene calls are TRBV5-1 and TRBJ2-2; D unclear. The CDR3 runs to 14 residues. V was pared by 1 base and J by 4 bases, with 8 bases between. The germline gives CDR1 SGHRS, CDR2 YFSETQ. This CDR3 is CASSLILVTGELFF. The CDR3 DNA sequence: TGCGCCAGCAGCTTGATTTTAGTCACCGGGGAGCTGTTTTTT.

V and J are TRBV15 and TRBJ2-1, with TRBD1 identical over 10 bases. V lost 4 bases and J lost 4; bases outside the gene matches: 7. The CDR3 is 16 residues long. CDR1 and CDR2 from the germline V gene are LNHNV and YYDKDF (reference sequence). In DNA, the CDR3 is TGTGCCACCAGCATCGATTGGGACAGGGGTTACAATGAGCAGTTCTTC. Protein sequence: CATSIDWDRGYNEQFF.

This clonotype came up many times. V gene TRBV29-1 combines with J gene TRBJ1-2; the D gene is possibly TRBD1 (5 bases). The germline V gene encodes CDR1 SQVTM and CDR2 ANQGSEA. The CDR3 extends over 12 amino acids. V was trimmed by 4 bases and J by 5 bases, leaving 11 bases between them. CDR3 region: CSVGGTAYGYTF. The DNA of the CDR3 is TGCAGCGTTGGAGGGACCGCTTATGGCTACACCTTC.

With regard to this clonotype: A much bigger clone sits one base away, suggesting this may be a read error. V and J are TRBV29-1 and TRBJ2-1, with TRBD1 matching 9 bases. Trimming removed 4 bases from V and 3 bases from J; junction bases left unmatched: 10. This CDR3 comprises 16 residues. CDR1 and CDR2 (germline): SQVTM, ANQGSEA. The DNA of the CDR3 is TGCAGCGTTGGGGACAGGGTCCGTCTCTTCTACAATGAGCAGTTCTTC. It codes for CSVGDRVRLFYNEQFF.

This clonotype has only a few counts. The CDR3, as DNA: TGTGCCATCAGTGAGCCAGGACACCACGGCCACCATACGCAGTATTTT. Translated, it gives CAISEPGHHGHHTQYF. The chain employs TRBV10-3 and TRBJ2-3; maybe TRBD1 (5 bases). The CDR3 has 16 residues. Between the trimmed V and J ends, which lost 2 bases and 7 bases, there was a span of 19 bases. Germline CDR1 and CDR2: ENHRY and SYGVKD.

The V and J genes are TRBV5-1 and TRBJ2-2; the D call may be TRBD1 or TRBD2 (5 bases each). The germline V gene encodes CDR1 SGHRS and CDR2 YFSETQ. The CDR3 length is 15 residues. Trimming stripped 2 bases from V and 3 bases from J, with 11 bases between. The DNA of the CDR3 is TGCGCCAGCAGCTTTTCAGGGACGGACACCGGGGAGCTGTTTTTT. It codes for CASSFSGTDTGELFF.

This clonotype has just a few counts. The rearrangement uses TRBV7-9 and TRBJ1-1; perhaps TRBD1 as D (6 bases). Germline lookup yields CDR1 SEHNR and CDR2 FQNEAQ (reference sequence). This CDR3 comprises 16 residues. The V gene lost 1 base and the J gene lost 0 bases, with 12 bases spanning the gap. As DNA, the CDR3 is TGTGCCAGCAGCTTAGTCAGGGGAGACCTGAACACTGAAGCTTTCTTT. As protein: CASSLVRGDLNTEAFF.

This sequence joins TRBV3-1 and TRBJ2-1; no definite D call. The CDR3 covers 11 residues. V lost 4 bases to trimming and J lost 15 bases, with 13 bases between them. The V gene's germline CDR1 is LGHDT and CDR2 YNNKEL (reference sequence). Here the CDR3 reads CASSPGTVPFF. In DNA form, the CDR3 reads TGTGCCAGCAGCCCTGGAACAGTCCCGTTCTTC.

This clonotype was seen many times. This chain joins TRBV20-1 and TRBJ2-3; TRBD2 agrees at 9 bases. CDR3 length equals 16 residues. J gave up 2 bases and V 4 bases, and 10 bases lay outside the gene matches. Per the germline V gene, CDR1 is DFQATT and CDR2 is SNEGSKA (reference sequence). The CDR3 nucleotides read TGCAGTGCTATGAACCCGAAGCGGGGGGCCACAGATACGCAGTATTTT. Translated, it gives CSAMNPKRGATDTQYF.

V and J are TRBV2 and TRBJ1-2; TRBD1 is a possible D gene (5 bases). Germline loops: CDR1 SNHLY, CDR2 FYNNEI. The CDR3 extends over 15 amino acids. With 4 bases removed from V and 4 bases from J, the gap between germline ends came to 16 bases. The CDR3 region has the DNA TGTGCCAGCAGTGGGGGCGCAGGTGCCTCCTATGGCTACACCTTC. Translated: CASSGGAGASYGYTF. The variable domain in full, with the rest retrieved from reference TRBV2 and TRBJ1-2, is EPEVTQTPSHQVTQMGQEVILRCVPISNHLYFYWYRQILGQKVEFLVSFYNNEISEKSEIFDDQFSVERPDGSNFTLKIRSTKLEDSAMYFCASSGGAGASYGYTFGSGTRLTVV.

For this clonotype: The junction and the germline gene differ at one end; a read error may be behind it. V usage is TRBV20-1 and J usage is TRBJ2-7; 7 positions match TRBD2. In germline, CDR1 is DFQATT, CDR2 SNEGSKA (reference sequence). This CDR3 is 16 amino acids long. CDR3 DNA: TGTAGTGCTAGAGATGGGGCCGGGACTATGCACTACGAGCAGTACTTC. This gives the protein CSARDGAGTMHYEQYF.